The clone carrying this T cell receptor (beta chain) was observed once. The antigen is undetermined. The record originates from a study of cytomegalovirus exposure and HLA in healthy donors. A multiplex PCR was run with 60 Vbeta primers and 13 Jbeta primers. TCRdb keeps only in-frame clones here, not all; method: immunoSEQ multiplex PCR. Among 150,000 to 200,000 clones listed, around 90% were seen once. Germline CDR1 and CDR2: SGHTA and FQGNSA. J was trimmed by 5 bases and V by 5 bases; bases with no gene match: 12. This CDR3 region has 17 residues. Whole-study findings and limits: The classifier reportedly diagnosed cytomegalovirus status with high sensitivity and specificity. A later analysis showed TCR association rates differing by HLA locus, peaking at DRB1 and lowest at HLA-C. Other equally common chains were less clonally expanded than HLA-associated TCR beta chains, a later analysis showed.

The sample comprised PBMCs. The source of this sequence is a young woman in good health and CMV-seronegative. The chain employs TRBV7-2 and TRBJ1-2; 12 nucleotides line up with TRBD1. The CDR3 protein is CASSLGDRGRIGYGYTF. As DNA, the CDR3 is TGTGCCAGCAGCCTTGGGGACAGGGGGCGTATTGGTTATGGCTACACCTTC.